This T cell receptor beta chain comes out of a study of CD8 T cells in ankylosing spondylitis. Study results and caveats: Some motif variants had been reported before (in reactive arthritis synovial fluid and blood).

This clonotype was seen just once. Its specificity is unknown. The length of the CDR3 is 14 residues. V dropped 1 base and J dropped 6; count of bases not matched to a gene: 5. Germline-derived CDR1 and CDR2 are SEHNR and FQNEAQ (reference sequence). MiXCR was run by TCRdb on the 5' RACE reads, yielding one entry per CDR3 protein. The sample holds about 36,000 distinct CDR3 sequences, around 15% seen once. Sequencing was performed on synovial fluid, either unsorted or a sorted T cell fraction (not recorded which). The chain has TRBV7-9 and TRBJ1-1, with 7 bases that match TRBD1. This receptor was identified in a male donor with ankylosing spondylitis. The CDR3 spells CASSLVQGPSEAFF. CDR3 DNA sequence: TGTGCCAGCAGCTTAGTACAGGGGCCCTCTGAAGCTTTCTTT.